This TCR beta chain came from a study of OX40 agonist ivuxolimab in advanced cancers. At the level of the study: Six ivuxolimab dose levels, 0.01 to 10 mg/kg, were given intravenously every 2 weeks. Hepatocellular carcinoma, melanoma, renal cell or head and neck cancer occurred in dose-escalation patients.

Germline V gene sequence: CDR1 SGHRS, CDR2 YFSETQ. The CDR3 consists of 15 residues. With 5 bases clipped from V and 1 base from J, the junction kept 4 bases outside the gene matches. Produced via immunoSEQ multiplex PCR; TCRdb's table is partial and in-frame only. Altogether roughly 76,000 clones are present, 80% to 90% being singletons, with the ten largest covering roughly 25%. People who had autoimmune disease history or systemic immunosuppression were excluded. The sampling schedule covered blood at baseline, cycle 4 day 1, and cycle 7 day 1. The sequence came from an adult with an advanced solid tumor such as melanoma, head and neck, liver or kidney cancer. The chain has TRBV5-1 and TRBJ2-5; TRBD1 matches at 11 bases. The source material was CD4+ or CD8+ T cells sorted from blood, sampled in a trial of the OX40 agonist ivuxolimab. CDR3 sequence reads: CASRGGTGGQETQYF. The CDR3 DNA is TGCGCCAGCAGAGGCGGGACAGGGGGCCAAGAGACCCAGTACTTC.